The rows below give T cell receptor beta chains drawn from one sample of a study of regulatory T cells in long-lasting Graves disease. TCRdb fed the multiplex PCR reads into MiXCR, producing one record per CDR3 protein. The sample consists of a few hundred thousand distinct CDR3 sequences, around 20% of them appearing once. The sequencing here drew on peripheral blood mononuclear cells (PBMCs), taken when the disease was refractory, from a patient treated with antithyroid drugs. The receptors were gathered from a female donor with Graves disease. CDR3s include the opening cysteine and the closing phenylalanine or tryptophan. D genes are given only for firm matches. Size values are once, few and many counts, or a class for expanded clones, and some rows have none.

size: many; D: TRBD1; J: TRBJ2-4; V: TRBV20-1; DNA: TGCAGTGCTGAACAGGGGCCTAAAAACATTCAGTACTTC; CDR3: CSAEQGPKNIQYF
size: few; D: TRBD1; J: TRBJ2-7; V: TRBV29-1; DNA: TGCAGCGCCAAGACAGGGGGCTCCTACGAGCAGTACTTC; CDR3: CSAKTGGSYEQYF
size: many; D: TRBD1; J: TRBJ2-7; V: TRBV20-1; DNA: TGCAGTGCTAGGTTGGGGACAGGGGTTCAATCCTACGAGCAGTACTTC; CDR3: CSARLGTGVQSYEQYF
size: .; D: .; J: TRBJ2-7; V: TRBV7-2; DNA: TGTGCCAGCAGCTTCTTTAAGGGGCCCACCTACGAGCAGTACTTC; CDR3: CASSFFKGPTYEQYF
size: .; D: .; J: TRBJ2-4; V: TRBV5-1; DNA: TGCGCCAGCAGCTTGACGGTAGCCAAAAGCATTCAGTACTTC; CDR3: CASSLTVAKSIQYF
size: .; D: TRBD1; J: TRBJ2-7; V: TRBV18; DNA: TGTGCCAGCTCAGCCATCGACAGGGCAAGCTCCTACGAGCAGTACTTC; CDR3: CASSAIDRASSYEQYF
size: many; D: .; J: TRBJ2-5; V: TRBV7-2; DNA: TGTGCCAGCAGCTTAAGCAGGGAGACCCAGTACTTC; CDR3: CASSLSRETQYF
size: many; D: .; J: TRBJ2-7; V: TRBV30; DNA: TGTGCCTGGAGTCGGGGCCTCATAAACTCCTACGAGCAGTACTTC; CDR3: CAWSRGLINSYEQYF
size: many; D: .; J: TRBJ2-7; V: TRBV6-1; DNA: TGTGCCAGCATATCCGGGAGTTCGGGGGTGCGGTACTTC; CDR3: CASISGSSGVRYF
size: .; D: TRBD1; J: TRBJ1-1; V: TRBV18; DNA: TGTGCCAGCTCACCAAGGGGGCCTCCCTGGGAAGCTTTCTTT; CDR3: CASSPRGPPWEAFF
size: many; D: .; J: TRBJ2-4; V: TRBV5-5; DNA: TGTGCCAGCAGCTCCCCGTCCAAAAACATTCAGTACTTC; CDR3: CASSSPSKNIQYF
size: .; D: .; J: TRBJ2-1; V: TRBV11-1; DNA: TGTGCCAGCAGCTTAAACTCCAACAATGAGCAGTTCTTC; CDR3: CASSLNSNNEQFF
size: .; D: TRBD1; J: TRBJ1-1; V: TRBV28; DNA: TGTGCCCGCAGTCCATTACCCGGGACAGCCTTCATGAACACTGAAGCTTTCTTT; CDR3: CARSPLPGTAFMNTEAFF
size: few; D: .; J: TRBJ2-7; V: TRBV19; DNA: TGTGCCAGCAGGGGCCGGGGGGCCTACGAGCAGTACTTC; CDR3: CASRGRGAYEQYF
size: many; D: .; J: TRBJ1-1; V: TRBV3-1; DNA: TGTGCCAGCAGCCATAAGGGGGTAGAGGACACTGAAGCTTTCTTT; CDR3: CASSHKGVEDTEAFF
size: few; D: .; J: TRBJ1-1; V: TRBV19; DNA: TGTGCCAGTAGTATAGCTGGTTGGTCTGGCAGGCTGCCGATGAACACTGAAGCTTTCTTT; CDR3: CASSIAGWSGRLPMNTEAFF